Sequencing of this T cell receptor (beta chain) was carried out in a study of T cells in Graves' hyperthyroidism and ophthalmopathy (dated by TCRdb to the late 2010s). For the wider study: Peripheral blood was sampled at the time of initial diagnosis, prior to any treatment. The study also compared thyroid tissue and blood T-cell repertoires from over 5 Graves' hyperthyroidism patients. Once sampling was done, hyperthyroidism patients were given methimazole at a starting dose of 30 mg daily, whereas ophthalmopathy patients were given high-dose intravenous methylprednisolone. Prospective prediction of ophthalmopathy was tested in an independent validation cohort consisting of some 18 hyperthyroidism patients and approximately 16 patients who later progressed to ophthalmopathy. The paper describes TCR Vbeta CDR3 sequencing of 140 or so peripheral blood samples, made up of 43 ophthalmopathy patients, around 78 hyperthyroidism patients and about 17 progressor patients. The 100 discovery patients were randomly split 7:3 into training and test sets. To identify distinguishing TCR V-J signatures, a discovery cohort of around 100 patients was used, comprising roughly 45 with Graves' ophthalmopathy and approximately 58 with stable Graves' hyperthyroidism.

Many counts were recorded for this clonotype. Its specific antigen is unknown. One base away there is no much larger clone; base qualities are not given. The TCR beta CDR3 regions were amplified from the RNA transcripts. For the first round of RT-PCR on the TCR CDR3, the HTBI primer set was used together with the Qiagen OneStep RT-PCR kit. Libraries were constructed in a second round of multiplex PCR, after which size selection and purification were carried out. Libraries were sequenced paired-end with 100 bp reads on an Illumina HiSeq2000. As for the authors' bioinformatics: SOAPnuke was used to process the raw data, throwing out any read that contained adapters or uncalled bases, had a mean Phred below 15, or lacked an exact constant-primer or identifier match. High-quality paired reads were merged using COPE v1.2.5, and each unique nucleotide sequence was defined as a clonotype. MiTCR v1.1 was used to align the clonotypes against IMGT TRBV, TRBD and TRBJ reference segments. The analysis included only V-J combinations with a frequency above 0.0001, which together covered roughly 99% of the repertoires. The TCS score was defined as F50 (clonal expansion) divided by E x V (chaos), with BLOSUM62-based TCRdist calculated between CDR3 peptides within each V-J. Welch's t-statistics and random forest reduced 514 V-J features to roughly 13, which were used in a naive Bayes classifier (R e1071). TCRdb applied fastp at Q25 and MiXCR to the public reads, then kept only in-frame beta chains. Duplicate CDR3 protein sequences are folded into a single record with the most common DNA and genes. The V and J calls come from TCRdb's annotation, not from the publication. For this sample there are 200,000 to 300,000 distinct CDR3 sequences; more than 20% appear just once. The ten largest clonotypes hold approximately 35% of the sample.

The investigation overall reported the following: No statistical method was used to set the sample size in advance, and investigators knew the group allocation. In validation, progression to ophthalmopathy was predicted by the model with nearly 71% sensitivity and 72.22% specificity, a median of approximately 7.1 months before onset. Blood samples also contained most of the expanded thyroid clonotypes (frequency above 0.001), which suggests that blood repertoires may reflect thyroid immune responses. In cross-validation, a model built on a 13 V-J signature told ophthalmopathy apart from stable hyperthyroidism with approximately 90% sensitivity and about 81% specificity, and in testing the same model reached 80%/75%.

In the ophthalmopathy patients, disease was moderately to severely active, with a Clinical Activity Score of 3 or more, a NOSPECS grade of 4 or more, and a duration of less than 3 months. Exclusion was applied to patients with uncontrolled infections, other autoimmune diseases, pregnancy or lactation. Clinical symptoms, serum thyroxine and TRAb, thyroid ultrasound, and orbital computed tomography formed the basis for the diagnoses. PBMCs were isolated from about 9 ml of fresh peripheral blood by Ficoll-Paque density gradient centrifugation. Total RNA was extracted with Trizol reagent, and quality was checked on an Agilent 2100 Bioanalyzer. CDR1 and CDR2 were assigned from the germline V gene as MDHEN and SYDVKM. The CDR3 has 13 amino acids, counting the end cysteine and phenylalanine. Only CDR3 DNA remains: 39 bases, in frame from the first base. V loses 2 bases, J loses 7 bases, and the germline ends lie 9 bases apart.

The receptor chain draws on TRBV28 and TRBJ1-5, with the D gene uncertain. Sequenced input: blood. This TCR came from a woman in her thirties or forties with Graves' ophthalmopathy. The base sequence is TGTGCCAGCAGTTTAGGATTCTCGCAGCCCCAGCATTTT. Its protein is CASSLGFSQPQHF.